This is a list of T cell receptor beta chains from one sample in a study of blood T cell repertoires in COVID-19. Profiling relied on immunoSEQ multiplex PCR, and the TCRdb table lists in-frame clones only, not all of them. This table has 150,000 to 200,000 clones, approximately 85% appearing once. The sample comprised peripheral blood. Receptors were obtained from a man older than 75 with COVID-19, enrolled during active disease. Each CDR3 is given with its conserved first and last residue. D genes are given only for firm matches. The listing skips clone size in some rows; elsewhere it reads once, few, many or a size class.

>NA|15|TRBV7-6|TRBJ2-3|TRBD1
TGTGCCAGCAGCTTAAGGGACAGGGGCTCAGATACGCAGTATTTT
CASSLRDRGSDTQYF
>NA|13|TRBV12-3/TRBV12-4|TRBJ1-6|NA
TGTGCCAGCAGCCCACAGAGTAATTCACCCCTCCACTTT
CASSPQSNSPLHF
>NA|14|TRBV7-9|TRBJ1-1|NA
TGTGCAGAAGCTCCTGGGGGGAAGGACACTGAAGCTTTCTTT
CAEAPGGKDTEAFF
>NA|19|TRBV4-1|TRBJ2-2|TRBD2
TGCGCCAGCAGCCAAGACCCCTCTCTAGCGGGGGCAAACACCGGGGAGCTGTTTTTT
CASSQDPSLAGANTGELFF
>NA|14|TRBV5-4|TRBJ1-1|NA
TGTGCCAGCAGCTTGGTGGGCAGCAACACTGAAGCTTTCTTT
CASSLVGSNTEAFF
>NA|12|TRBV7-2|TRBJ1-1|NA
TGTGCCAGCAGCTCGCCCACTGCTGAAGCTTTCTTT
CASSSPTAEAFF
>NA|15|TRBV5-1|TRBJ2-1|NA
TGCGCCAGCAGCTTGGAGGGGGGGCGGCTCGATGAGCAGTTCTTC
CASSLEGGRLDEQFF
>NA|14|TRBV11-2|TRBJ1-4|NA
TGTGCCAGCAGCTTGGACCGACAGACTGAAAAACTGTTTTTT
CASSLDRQTEKLFF
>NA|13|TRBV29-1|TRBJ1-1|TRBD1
TGCAGCGGGGACAGGTGGGGGAGTACTGAAGCTTTCTTT
CSGDRWGSTEAFF
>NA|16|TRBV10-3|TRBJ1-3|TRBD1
TGTGCCATCAGTACCACTACAGGGGGGCCTGGAAACACCATATATTTT
CAISTTTGGPGNTIYF
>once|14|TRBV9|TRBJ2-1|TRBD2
TGTGCCAGCAGCGTAACTAGCGGGGGGGAAGAGCAGTTCTTC
CASSVTSGGEEQFF
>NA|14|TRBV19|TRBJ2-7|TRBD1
TGTGCCAGTAGTCTGGGACAGGGGGCCTACGAGCAGTACTTC
CASSLGQGAYEQYF
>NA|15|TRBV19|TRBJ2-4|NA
TGTGCCAGTATGGGGAGGGGGGATGTCAAAAACATTCAGTACTTC
CASMGRGDVKNIQYF
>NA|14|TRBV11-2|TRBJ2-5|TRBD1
TGTGCCAGCAGCACCTTGACAGGGGTAGAGACCCAGTACTTC
CASSTLTGVETQYF
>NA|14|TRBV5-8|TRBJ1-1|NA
TGTGCCAGCAGCTATTGGGGGGGAGGCGCTGAAGCTTTCTTT
CASSYWGGGAEAFF
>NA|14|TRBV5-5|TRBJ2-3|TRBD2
TGTGCCAGCACCAGGACTAGCTGGGCAGATACGCAGTATTTT
CASTRTSWADTQYF